This T cell receptor (beta chain) appears in the sequencing data of a study of cytomegalovirus exposure and HLA in healthy donors. Across the whole study: Around 80 million unique TCR sequences came from HLA-typed donors in an early release.

Unmatched junction bases numbered 9, after V lost 1 base and J lost 4 bases. CDR3 size: 17 residues. Germline V gene lookup returns CDR1 MGHDK and CDR2 SYGVNS. Both 60 Vbeta primers and 13 Jbeta primers went into the PCR. The table came from immunoSEQ multiplex PCR; TCRdb's copy has only in-frame clones and leaves some out. The repertoire holds some 150,000 clones, with 68% as singletons. This clone came up once. The sequencing input was PBMCs. The chain uses TRBV25-1 and TRBJ2-3; 9 positions agree with TRBD2. The source of this sequence is a man in his 60s in good health and CMV-seronegative. The CDR3 sequence is CASSELASGKESDTQYF. DNA for the CDR3: TGTGCCAGCAGTGAATTGGCTAGCGGGAAGGAATCAGATACGCAGTATTTT.